The clone carrying this T cell receptor beta chain came up a few times. The antigen is undetermined. The data were obtained in a study of regulatory T cells in long-lasting Graves disease. Findings of the study overall: Favoring TRBV28, TRBJ1-2 and TRBJ2-5 was a feature seen in persistent disease.

The CDR3 sequence is 16 residues long. J lost 2 bases, V lost 4 bases, and 7 bases had no gene match. Germline V gene data show CDR1 as MDHEN and CDR2 as SYDVKM. Time point of the sample: newly diagnosed GD, antithyroid drugs for less than 3 months. Isolated PBMC RNA provided the starting material for the TCR library. Staff drew around 8.5 milliliters of peripheral blood into EDTA tubes. Library construction for TCR beta used iRepertoire HTBI primers and Arm-PCR of CDR3 regions. Under the authors' procedure: Segment identification across samples yielded roughly 62 TRBV and roughly 15 TRBJ segments. In TCRdb, the multiplex PCR reads were re-called with MiXCR into one record per CDR3 protein. The V and J calls reflect TCRdb's pipeline rather than the authors' work. The repertoire holds hundreds of thousands of distinct CDR3 sequences, roughly 15% seen once, with more than 15% in the top ten. The same sample was also studied in work on T cells in Graves' hyperthyroidism and ophthalmopathy. That paper adds: TCR CDR3 regions were first amplified by RT-PCR with HTBI primers.

The rearrangement uses TRBV28 and TRBJ2-3; 9 bases map to TRBD2. This sequence originates from a woman aged 30 to 39 with Graves disease. Material: peripheral blood mononuclear cells (PBMCs), obtained at new diagnosis, from a patient treated with antithyroid drugs. CDR3 residues: CASSSFGGRDTDTQYF. The DNA for the CDR3 is TGTGCCAGCAGTTCCTTTGGCGGGAGGGACACAGATACGCAGTATTTT.